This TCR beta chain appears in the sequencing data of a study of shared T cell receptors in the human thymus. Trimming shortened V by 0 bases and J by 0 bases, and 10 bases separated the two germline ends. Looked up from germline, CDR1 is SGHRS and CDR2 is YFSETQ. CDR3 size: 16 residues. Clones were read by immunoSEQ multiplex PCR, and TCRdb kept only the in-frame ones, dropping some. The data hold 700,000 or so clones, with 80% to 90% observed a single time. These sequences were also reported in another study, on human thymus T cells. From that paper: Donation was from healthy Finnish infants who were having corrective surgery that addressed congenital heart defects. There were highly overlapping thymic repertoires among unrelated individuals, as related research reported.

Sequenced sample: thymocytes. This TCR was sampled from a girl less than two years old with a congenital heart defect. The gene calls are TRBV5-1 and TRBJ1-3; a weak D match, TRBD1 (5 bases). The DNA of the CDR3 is TGCGCCAGCAGCTTGGACAGGCACACCTCTGGAAACACCATATATTTT. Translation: CASSLDRHTSGNTIYF.